These T cell receptor beta chains were read from a single sample in a study of blood T cell repertoires in COVID-19. The repertoire was sequenced with immunoSEQ multiplex PCR; TCRdb's copy has only in-frame clones and lacks some. The data show about 120,000 clones, around 80% seen once. Material: peripheral blood. These TCRs come from a man older than 75 with active or convalescent COVID-19. The CDR3 runs from the conserved cysteine through the conserved F or W. A D gene is named only where the DNA matches it firmly. For some rows the clone size is stated as once, few or many, or as a class when expanded; others skip it.

CDR3aa	CDR3nt	abundance	v_gene	j_gene	d_gene
CASSPHWLTDREGNSPLHF	TGTGCCAGCAGTCCCCATTGGCTAACCGACAGGGAAGGAAATTCACCCCTCCACTTT	NA	TRBV27	TRBJ1-6	TRBD1
CASSTRDSLNEAFF	TGTGCCAGCAGCACCAGGGACAGCCTCAATGAAGCTTTCTTT	NA	TRBV7-9	TRBJ1-1	TRBD1
CASSWVAGSTDTQYF	TGCGCCAGCAGCTGGGTGGCAGGGAGCACAGATACGCAGTATTTT	NA	TRBV5-1	TRBJ2-3	NA
CASSQGEVVDAEAFF	TGCGCCAGCAGCCAAGGGGAGGTGGTAGACGCTGAAGCTTTCTTT	NA	TRBV4-3	TRBJ1-1	NA
CASSQLEDTQYF	TGTGCCAGCAGCCAACTAGAAGATACGCAGTATTTT	NA	TRBV4-2	TRBJ2-3	NA
CASGPQTPNTEAFF	TGTGCTAGTGGTCCCCAAACACCGAACACTGAAGCTTTCTTT	NA	TRBV12-5	TRBJ1-1	NA
CASSSGLTIGF	TGTGCCAGCAGCTCCGGTCTTACGATCGGCTTC	NA	TRBV5-5	TRBJ1-2	NA
CASSQGMLDIQYF	TGCGCCAGCAGCCAGGGCATGTTGGACATTCAGTACTTC	NA	TRBV5-1	TRBJ2-4	NA
CAWSTPGQGAIWDEKLFF	TGTGCCTGGAGTACGCCGGGACAGGGGGCAATTTGGGATGAAAAACTGTTTTTT	NA	TRBV30	TRBJ1-4	TRBD1
CASSTWTGDFLGYGYTF	TGTGCCAGCAGCACCTGGACAGGGGACTTTCTGGGCTATGGCTACACCTTC	NA	TRBV7-9	TRBJ1-2	TRBD1
CASSPGQGARYGYTF	TGTGCCAGCTCACCCGGACAGGGGGCCAGATATGGCTACACCTTC	once	TRBV18	TRBJ1-2	TRBD1
CASRSRTESPLHF	TGTGCCAGCAGATCCCGGACAGAATCACCCCTCCACTTT	NA	TRBV12-3/TRBV12-4	TRBJ1-6	NA
CATSREAGYEQYF	TGTGCCACCAGCAGAGAGGCAGGCTACGAGCAGTACTTC	once	TRBV15	TRBJ2-7	NA
CASSYGTVNTEAFF	TGTGCCAGCAGTTACGGGACAGTGAACACTGAAGCTTTCTTT	NA	TRBV6-2/TRBV6-3	TRBJ1-1	TRBD1
CASSVGGGSGLDEQFF	TGTGCCAGCAGCGTAGGTGGGGGGTCGGGGTTGGATGAGCAGTTCTTC	few	TRBV9	TRBJ2-1	NA
CASSQTGQTYEQYF	TGCGCCAGCAGCCAAACGGGACAGACATACGAGCAGTACTTC	NA	TRBV5-1	TRBJ2-7	TRBD1